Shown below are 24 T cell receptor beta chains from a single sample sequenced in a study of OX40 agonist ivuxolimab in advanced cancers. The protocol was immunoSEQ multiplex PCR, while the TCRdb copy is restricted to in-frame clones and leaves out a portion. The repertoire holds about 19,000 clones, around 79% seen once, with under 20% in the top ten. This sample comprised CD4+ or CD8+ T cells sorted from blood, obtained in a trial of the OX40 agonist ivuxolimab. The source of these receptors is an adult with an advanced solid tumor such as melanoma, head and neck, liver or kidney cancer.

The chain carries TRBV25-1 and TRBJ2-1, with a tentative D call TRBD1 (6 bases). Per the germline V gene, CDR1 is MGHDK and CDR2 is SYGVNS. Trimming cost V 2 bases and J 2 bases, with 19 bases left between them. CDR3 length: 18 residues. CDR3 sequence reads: CASSEPHYVKGAYNEQFF. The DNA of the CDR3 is TGTGCCAGCAGTGAACCTCATTATGTCAAGGGGGCCTACAATGAGCAGTTCTTC.

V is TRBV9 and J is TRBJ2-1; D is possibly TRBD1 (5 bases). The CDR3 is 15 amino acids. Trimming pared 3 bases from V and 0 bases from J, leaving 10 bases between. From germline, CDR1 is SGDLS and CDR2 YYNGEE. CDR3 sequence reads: CASSADSLSYNEQFF. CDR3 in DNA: TGTGCCAGCAGCGCCGACAGTCTCTCCTACAATGAGCAGTTCTTC.

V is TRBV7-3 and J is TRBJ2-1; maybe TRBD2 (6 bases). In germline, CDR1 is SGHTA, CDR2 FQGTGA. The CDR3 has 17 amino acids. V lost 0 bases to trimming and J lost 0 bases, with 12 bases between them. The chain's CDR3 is CASSLTAGSSSYNEQFF. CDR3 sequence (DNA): TGTGCCAGCAGCTTAACGGCGGGGAGTAGCTCCTACAATGAGCAGTTCTTC.

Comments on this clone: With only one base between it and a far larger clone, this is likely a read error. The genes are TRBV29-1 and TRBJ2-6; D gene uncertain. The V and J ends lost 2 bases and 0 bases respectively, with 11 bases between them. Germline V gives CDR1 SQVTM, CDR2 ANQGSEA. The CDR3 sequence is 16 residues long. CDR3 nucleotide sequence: TGCAGCGTTGAATGGAGTGAGAGCTCTGGGGCCAACGTCCTGACTTTC. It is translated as CSVEWSESSGANVLTF.

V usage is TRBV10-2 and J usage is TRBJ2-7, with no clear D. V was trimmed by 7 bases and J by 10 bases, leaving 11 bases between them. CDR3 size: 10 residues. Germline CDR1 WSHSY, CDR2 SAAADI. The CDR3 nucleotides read TGCGCCAGCATGGACCGCGAACAGTACTTC. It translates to CASMDREQYF.

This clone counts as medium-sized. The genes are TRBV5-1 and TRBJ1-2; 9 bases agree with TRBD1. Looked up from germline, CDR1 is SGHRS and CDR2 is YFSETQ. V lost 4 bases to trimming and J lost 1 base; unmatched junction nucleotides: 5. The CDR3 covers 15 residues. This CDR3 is CASSPGQGFNYGYTF. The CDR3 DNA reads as TGCGCCAGCAGCCCTGGACAGGGGTTTAACTATGGCTACACCTTC.

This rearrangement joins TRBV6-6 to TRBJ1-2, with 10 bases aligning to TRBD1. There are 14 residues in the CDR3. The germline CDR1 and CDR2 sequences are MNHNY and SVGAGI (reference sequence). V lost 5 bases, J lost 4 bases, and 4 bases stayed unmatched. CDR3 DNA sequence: TGTGCCAGCAGTACGACAGGGGGCAGCTATGGCTACACCTTC. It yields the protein CASSTTGGSYGYTF.

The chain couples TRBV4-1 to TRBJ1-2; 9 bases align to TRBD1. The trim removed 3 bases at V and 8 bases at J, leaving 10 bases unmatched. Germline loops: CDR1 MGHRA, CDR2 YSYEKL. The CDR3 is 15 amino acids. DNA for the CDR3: TGCGCCAGCAGCCAGGCTCCGGGACAGGGCAAAGGCTACACCTTC. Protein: CASSQAPGQGKGYTF.

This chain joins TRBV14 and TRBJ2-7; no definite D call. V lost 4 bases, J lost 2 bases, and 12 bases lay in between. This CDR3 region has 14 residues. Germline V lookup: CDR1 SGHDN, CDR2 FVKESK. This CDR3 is CASSPRQDTYEQYF. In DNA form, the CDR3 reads TGTGCCAGCAGCCCCCGACAAGATACCTACGAGCAGTACTTC.

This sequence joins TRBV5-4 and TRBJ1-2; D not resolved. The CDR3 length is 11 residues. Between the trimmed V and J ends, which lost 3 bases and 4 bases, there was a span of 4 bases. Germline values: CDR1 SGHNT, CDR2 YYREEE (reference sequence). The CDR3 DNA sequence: TGTGCCAGCAGCTCCAGCTATGGCTACACCTTC. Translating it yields CASSSSYGYTF.

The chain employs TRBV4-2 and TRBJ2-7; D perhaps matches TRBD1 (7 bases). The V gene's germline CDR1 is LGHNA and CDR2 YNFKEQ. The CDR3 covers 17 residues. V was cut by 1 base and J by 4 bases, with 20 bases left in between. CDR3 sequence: CASSQVSAGGSFYEQYF. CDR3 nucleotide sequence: TGTGCCAGCAGCCAAGTTTCGGCAGGGGGGTCCTTTTACGAGCAGTACTTC.

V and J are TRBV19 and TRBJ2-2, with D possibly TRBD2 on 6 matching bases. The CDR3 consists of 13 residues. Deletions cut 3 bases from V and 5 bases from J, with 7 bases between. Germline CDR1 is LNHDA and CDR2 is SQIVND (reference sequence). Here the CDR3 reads CASSMGGTGELFF. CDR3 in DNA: TGTGCCAGTAGTATGGGGGGAACCGGGGAGCTGTTTTTT. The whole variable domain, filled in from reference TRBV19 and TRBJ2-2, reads DGGITQSPKYLFRKEGQNVTLSCEQNLNHDAMYWYRQDPGQGLRLIYYSQIVNDFQKGDIAEGYSVSREKKESFPLTVTSAQKNPTAFYLCASSMGGTGELFFGEGSRLTVL.

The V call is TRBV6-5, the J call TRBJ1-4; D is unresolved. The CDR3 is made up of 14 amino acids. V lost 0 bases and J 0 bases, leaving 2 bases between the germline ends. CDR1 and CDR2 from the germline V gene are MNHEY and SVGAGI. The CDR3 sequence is CASSYSATNEKLFF. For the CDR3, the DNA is TGTGCCAGCAGTTACTCGGCAACTAATGAAAAACTGTTTTTT.

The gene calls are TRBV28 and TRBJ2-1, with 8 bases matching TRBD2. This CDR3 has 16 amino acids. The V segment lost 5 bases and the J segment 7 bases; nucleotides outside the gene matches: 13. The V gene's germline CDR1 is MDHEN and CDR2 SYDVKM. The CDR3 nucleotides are TGTGCCAGCAGTAAAACGTGGGGGCGGGAGGCGAATGAGCAGTTCTTC. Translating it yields CASSKTWGREANEQFF.

The CDR3 DNA is TGTGCCAGCAGCCCTCCAAGGACAGAGAATGAGCAGTTCTTC. This translates into CASSPPRTENEQFF. This sequence joins TRBV7-9 and TRBJ2-1; D is possibly TRBD1 (6 bases). The germline V and J ends were trimmed by 5 bases and 7 bases, with 15 bases remaining between them. The CDR3 loop spans 14 amino acids. Germline CDR1 is SEHNR and CDR2 is FQNEAQ (reference sequence).

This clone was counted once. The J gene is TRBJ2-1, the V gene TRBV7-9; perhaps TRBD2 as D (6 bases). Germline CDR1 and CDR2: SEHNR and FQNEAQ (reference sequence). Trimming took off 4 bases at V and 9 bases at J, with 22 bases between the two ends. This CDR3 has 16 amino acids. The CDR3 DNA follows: TGTGCCAGCAGCTCAACGCCGGGACTCCCGGTGAGTGAGCAGTTCTTC. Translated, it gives CASSSTPGLPVSEQFF.

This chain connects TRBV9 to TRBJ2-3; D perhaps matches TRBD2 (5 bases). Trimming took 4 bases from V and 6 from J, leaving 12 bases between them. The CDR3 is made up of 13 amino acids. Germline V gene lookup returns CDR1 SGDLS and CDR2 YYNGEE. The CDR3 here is CASSPTRGDTQYF. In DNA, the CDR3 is TGTGCCAGCAGCCCAACCCGAGGGGATACGCAGTATTTT.

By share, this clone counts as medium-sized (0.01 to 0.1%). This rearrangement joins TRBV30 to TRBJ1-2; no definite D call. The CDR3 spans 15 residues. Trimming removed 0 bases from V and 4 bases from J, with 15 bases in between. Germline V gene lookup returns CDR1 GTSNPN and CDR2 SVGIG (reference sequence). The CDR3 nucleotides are TGTGCCTGGAGTGTACTGGGATCGGCGGCCTATGGCTACACCTTC. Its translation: CAWSVLGSAAYGYTF. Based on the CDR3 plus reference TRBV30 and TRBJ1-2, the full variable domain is SQTIHQWPATLVQPVGSPLSLECTVEGTSNPNLYWYRQAAGRGLQLLFYSVGIGQISSEVPQNLSASRPQDRQFILSSKKLLLSDSGFYLCAWSVLGSAAYGYTFGSGTRLTVV.

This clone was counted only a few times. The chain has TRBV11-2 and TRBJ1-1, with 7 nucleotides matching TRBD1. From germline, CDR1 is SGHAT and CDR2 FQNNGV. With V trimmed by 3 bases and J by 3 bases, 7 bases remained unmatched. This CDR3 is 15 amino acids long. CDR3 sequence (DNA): TGTGCCAGCAGCTTGCTACAGGGGAGATACACTGAAGCTTTCTTT. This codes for CASSLLQGRYTEAFF.

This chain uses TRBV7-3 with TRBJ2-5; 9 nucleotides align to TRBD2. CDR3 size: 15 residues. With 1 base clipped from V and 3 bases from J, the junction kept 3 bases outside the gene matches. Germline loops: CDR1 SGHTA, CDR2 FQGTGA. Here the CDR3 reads CASSLIAGGKETQYF. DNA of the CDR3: TGTGCCAGCAGCTTAATTGCGGGGGGGAAAGAGACCCAGTACTTC. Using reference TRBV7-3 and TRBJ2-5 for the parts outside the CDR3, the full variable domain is GAGVSQTPSNKVTEKGKYVELRCDPISGHTALYWYRQSLGQGPEFLIYFQGTGAADDSGLPNDRFFAVRPEGSVSTLKIQRTERGDSAVYLCASSLIAGGKETQYFGPGTRLLVL.

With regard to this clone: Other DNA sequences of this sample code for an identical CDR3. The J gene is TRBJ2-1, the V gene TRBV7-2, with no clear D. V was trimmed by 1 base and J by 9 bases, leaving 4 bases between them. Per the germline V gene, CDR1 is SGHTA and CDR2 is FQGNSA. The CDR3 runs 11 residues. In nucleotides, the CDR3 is TGTGCCAGCAGCTTAGGCGGTGAGCAGTTCTTC. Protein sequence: CASSLGGEQFF.

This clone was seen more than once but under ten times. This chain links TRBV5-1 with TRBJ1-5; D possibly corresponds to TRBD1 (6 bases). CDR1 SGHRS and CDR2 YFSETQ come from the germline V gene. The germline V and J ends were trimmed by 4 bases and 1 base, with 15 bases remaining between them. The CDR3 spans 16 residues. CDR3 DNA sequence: TGCGCCAGCAGCCCGCTAGGGGGAGAAAGCAATCAGCCCCAGCATTTT. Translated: CASSPLGGESNQPQHF.

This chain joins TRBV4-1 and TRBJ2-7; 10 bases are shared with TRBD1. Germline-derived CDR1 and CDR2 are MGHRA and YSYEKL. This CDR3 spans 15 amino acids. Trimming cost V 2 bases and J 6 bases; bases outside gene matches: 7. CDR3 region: CASSQQTGGSLEQYF. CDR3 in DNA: TGCGCCAGCAGCCAACAGACAGGGGGCTCTCTCGAGCAGTACTTC.

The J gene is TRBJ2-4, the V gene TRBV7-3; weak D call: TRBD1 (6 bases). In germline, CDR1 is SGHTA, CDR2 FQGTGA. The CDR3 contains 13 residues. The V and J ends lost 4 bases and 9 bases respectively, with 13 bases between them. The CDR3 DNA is TGTGCCAGCAGCTCCCCAGGGGAAGGCATTCAGTACTTC. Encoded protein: CASSSPGEGIQYF.